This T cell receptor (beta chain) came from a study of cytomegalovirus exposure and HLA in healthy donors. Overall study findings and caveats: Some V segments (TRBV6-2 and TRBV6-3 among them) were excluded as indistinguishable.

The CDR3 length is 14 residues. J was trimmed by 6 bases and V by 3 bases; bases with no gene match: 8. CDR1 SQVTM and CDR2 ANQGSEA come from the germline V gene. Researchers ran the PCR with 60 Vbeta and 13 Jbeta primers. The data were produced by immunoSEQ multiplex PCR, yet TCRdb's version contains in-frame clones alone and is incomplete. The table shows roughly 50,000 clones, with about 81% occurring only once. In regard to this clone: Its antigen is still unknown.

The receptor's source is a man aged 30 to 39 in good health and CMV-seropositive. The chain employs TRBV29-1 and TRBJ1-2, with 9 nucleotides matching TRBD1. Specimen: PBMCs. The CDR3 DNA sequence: TGCAGCGTTGACGGACAGGGGCGGATGGATGGCTACACCTTC. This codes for CSVDGQGRMDGYTF. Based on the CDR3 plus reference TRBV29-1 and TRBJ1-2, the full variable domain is SAVISQKPSRDICQRGTSLTIQCQVDSQVTMMFWYRQQPGQSLTLIATANQGSEATYESGFVIDKFPISRPNLTFSTLTVSNMSPEDSSIYLCSVDGQGRMDGYTFGSGTRLTVV.